The sequence of this T cell receptor (beta chain) was determined in a study of T-cell reconstitution after alpha-beta-depleted transplantation in children. Findings and caveats of the study: Recipient T cells and thymic progenitors that survived were the source of the high TCRbeta diversity seen at day 60 in some patients.

In this sample, this clonotype turned up many times. Its antigen remains unknown. Unique molecular identifiers tagged the TCRbeta library. A single record per CDR3 protein comes from TCRdb applying MiXCR to the PCR reads. The repertoire has more than 500,000 distinct CDR3 sequences, roughly 11% of them found once; the top ten carry approximately 14%. The germline V gene encodes CDR1 MGHDK and CDR2 SYGVNS. With V trimmed by 8 bases and J by 4 bases, 8 bases remained unmatched. The CDR3 is made up of 14 amino acids. The TCR sequence derives from a female patient between 2 and 15 years old who had a stem cell transplant for aplastic anemia, so the T cells may come from the graft donor. The chain recombines TRBV25-1 with TRBJ2-5; 9 bases fit TRBD1. This specimen consisted of PBMCs, mostly from graft donor cells, obtained 180 days after TCRalphabeta/CD19-depleted stem cell transplant. The CDR3 DNA reads as TGTGCCAGCCAGGGGACAGGGTTTCCAGAGACCCAGTACTTC. It codes for CASQGTGFPETQYF.